These 9 T cell receptor beta chains originate from one sample sequenced in a study of blood T cell repertoires in COVID-19. Data came from immunoSEQ multiplex PCR; TCRdb stores just in-frame clones and leaves some out. The repertoire has roughly 200,000 clones, around 83% of them found once; the top ten carry around 8.1%. Sequencing used peripheral blood. These receptors originate from a man in his forties with active or convalescent COVID-19.

The chain has TRBV5-6 and TRBJ2-5; 7 bases agree with TRBD1. V shed 4 bases and J 4 bases; nucleotides not matched to a gene: 7. The germline gives CDR1 SGHDT, CDR2 YYEEEE. The CDR3 is 14 amino acids. CDR3 residues: CASSPMDRRETQYF. For the CDR3, the DNA is TGTGCCAGCAGCCCCATGGACAGGAGAGAGACCCAGTACTTC.

V is TRBV18 and J is TRBJ1-2, with 7 positions matching TRBD1. Trimming at V came to 2 bases and at J to 6 bases, leaving 3 bases not matched to a gene. Per the germline V gene, CDR1 is KGHSH and CDR2 is LQKENI. CDR3 length: 13 amino acids. The CDR3 nucleotides are TGTGCCAGCTCACCAGAACAGGGGAATGGCTACACCTTC. This sequence encodes CASSPEQGNGYTF.

This clone was observed a few times. V gene TRBV24-1 combines with J gene TRBJ1-2, with D possibly TRBD1 on 6 matching bases. V dropped 5 bases and J dropped 6 bases, with 18 bases sitting between them. The CDR3 extends over 15 amino acids. Germline CDR1 is KGHDR and CDR2 is SFDVKD. Here the CDR3 DNA reads TGTGCCACCAGTGCCGGGGGGGCCCTTAGGGATGGCTACACCTTC. It specifies CATSAGGALRDGYTF.

V is TRBV24-1 and J is TRBJ1-1; a weak D match, TRBD1 (6 bases). V lost 5 bases and J lost 7, with 10 bases in between. This CDR3 contains 12 residues. The germline CDR1 and CDR2 sequences are KGHDR and SFDVKD. This CDR3 reads CATSAQGSEAFF. In DNA, the CDR3 is TGTGCCACCAGTGCACAGGGTAGTGAAGCTTTCTTT.

The chain has TRBV3-1 (or the pseudogene TRBV3-2) and TRBJ2-7, with 11 bases that match TRBD2. The CDR3 has 19 amino acids. Germline values: CDR1 LGHDT, CDR2 YNNKEL (reference sequence). V shed 2 bases and J 0 bases; nucleotides not matched to a gene: 12. CDR3 in DNA: TGTGCCAGCAGCCAATTTGGTAGCGGGGGGGCAAGGAGCTCCTACGAGCAGTACTTC. The encoded protein is CASSQFGSGGARSSYEQYF.

A single count supports this clone. V is TRBV27 and J is TRBJ1-5; TRBD1 aligns across 7 bases. CDR3 size: 16 residues. The V segment lost 5 bases and the J segment 4 bases; nucleotides outside the gene matches: 11. Germline-derived CDR1 and CDR2 are MNHEY and SMNVEV (reference sequence). The CDR3 reads CASSPGTAPGNQPQHF. In nucleotides, the CDR3 is TGTGCCAGCAGTCCAGGGACAGCCCCGGGAAATCAGCCCCAGCATTTT.

This chain links TRBV3-1 (or the pseudogene TRBV3-2) with TRBJ2-7; 11 nucleotides agree with TRBD2. V trimming: 4 bases; J trimming: 3 bases; junction bases outside the gene matches: 8. The CDR3 runs to 16 residues. The germline gives CDR1 LGHDT, CDR2 YNNKEL (reference sequence). CDR3 in amino acids: CASSPPNLAGGYEQYF. In DNA form, the CDR3 reads TGTGCCAGCAGCCCACCTAATCTAGCGGGAGGCTACGAGCAGTACTTC.

The V gene is TRBV7-9, the J gene TRBJ2-1; 7 bases are a match to TRBD1. J was trimmed by 8 bases and V by 5 bases; bases with no gene match: 12. Germline V CDR1 and CDR2: SEHNR, FQNEAQ (reference sequence). The CDR3 is made up of 15 amino acids. CDR3 residues: CASSPTGDRVDEQFF. DNA for the CDR3: TGTGCCAGCAGCCCGACGGGCGACAGGGTGGATGAGCAGTTCTTC.

V usage is TRBV12-3 or TRBV12-4 and J usage is TRBJ2-7; possible D gene TRBD1, 6 bases. Trimming took off 5 bases at V and 2 bases at J, with 10 bases between the two ends. The CDR3 is 13 amino acids. The CDR3 loop is CASSQQGPYEQYF. CDR3 nucleotide sequence: TGTGCCAGCAGTCAACAGGGACCCTACGAGCAGTACTTC.